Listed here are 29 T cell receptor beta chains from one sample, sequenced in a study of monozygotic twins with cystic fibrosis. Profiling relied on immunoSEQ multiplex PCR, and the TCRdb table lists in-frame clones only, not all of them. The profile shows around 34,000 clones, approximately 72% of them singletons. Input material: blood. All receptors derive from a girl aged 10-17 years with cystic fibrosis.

The CDR3 nucleotides are TGCAGTGCTCACCTTTTGGGCGGCTACACCTTC. This codes for CSAHLLGGYTF. The V and J genes are TRBV20-1 and TRBJ1-2; unclear D gene. Trimming left V 5 bases short and J 8 bases short, with 12 bases between. Germline lookup yields CDR1 DFQATT and CDR2 SNEGSKA (reference sequence). CDR3 size: 11 residues.

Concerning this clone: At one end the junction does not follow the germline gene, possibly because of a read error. CDR3 DNA sequence: TGTGCCGGCAGCGTGGGGCTGGACTCCTACGAGCAGTACTTC. Residues: CAGSVGLDSYEQYF. The chain couples TRBV9 to TRBJ2-7; D might be TRBD1 (5 bases). CDR1 and CDR2 (germline): SGDLS, YYNGEE. This CDR3 spans 14 amino acids.

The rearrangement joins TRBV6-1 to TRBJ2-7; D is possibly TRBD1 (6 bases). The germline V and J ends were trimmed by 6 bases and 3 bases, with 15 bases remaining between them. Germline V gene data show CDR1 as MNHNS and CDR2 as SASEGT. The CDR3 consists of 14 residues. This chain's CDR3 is CASRVIQGIYEQYF. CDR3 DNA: TGTGCCAGCAGAGTAATACAGGGAATCTACGAGCAGTACTTC.

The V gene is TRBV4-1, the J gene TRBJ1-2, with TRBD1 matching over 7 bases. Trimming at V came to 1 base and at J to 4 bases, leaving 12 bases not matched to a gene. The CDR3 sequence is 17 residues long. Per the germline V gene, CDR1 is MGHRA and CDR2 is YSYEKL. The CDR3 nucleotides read TGCGCCAGCAGCCAAGGTCAGGGGGGGCCTTTGGGCTATGGCTACACCTTC. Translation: CASSQGQGGPLGYGYTF.

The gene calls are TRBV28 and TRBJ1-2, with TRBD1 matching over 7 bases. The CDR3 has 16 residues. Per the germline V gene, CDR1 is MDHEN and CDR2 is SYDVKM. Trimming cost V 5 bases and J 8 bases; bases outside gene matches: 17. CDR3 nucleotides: TGTGCCAGCAGTCAACGACAACAGGGGTTTGCAGGAGGCTACACCTTC. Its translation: CASSQRQQGFAGGYTF.

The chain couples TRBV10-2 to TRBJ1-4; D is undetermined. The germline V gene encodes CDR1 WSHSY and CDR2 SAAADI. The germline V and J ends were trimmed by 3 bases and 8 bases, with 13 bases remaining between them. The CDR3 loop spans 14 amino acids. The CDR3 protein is CASSDPRIDEKLFF. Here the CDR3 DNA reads TGCGCCAGCAGTGACCCCAGGATCGACGAAAAACTGTTTTTT.

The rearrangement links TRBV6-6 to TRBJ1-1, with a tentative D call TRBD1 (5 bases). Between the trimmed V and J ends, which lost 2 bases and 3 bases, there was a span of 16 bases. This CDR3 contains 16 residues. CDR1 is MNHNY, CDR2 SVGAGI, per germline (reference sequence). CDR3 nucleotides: TGTGCCAGCAGTTACCGTGGGGGTCTCCATGACACTGAAGCTTTCTTT. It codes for CASSYRGGLHDTEAFF.

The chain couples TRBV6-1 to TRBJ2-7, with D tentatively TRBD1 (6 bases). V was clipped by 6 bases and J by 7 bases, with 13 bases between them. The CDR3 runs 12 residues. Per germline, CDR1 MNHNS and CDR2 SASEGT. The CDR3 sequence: CASRQGSGEQYV. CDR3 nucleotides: TGTGCCAGCAGACAGGGTTCGGGTGAGCAGTACGTC.

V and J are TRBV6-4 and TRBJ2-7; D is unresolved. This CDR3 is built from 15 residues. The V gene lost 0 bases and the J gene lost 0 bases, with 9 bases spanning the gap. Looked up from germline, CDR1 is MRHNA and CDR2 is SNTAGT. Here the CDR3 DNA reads TGTGCCAGCAGTGACTCGACAAGTAGCTCCTACGAGCAGTACTTC. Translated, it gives CASSDSTSSSYEQYF.

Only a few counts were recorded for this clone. CDR3 residues: CASTRGRAADYGYTF. Written as DNA, the CDR3 is TGTGCCAGCACCCGAGGGAGGGCGGCGGACTATGGCTACACCTTC. V usage is TRBV2 and J usage is TRBJ1-2, with D hard to call. Germline values: CDR1 SNHLY, CDR2 FYNNEI. The V end was cut by 7 bases, the J end by 3 bases, with 18 bases between. CDR3 length: 15 residues.

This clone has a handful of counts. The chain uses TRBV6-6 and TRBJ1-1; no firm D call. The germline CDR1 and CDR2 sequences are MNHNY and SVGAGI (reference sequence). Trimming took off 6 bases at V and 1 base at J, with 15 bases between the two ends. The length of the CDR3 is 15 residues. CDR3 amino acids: CASSNGAASNTEAFF. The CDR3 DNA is TGTGCCAGCAGCAACGGCGCAGCGTCGAACACTGAAGCTTTCTTT.

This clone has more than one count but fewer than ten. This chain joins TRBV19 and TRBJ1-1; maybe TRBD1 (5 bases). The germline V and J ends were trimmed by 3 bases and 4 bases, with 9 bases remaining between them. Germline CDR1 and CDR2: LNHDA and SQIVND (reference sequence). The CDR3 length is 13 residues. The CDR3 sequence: CASSMGGFTEAFF. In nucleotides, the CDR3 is TGTGCCAGTAGTATGGGGGGTTTCACTGAAGCTTTCTTT.

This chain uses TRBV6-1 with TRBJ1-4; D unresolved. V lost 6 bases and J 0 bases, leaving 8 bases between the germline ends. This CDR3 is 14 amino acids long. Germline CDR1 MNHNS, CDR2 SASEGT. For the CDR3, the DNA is TGTGCCAGCAGGGGCCCTACAACTAATGAAAAACTGTTTTTT. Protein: CASRGPTTNEKLFF.

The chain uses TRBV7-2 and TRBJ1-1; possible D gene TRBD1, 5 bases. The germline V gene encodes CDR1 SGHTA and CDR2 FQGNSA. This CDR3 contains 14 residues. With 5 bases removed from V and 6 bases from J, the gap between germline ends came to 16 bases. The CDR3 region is CASSPPRAGPEAFF. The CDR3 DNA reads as TGTGCCAGCAGCCCCCCGAGGGCAGGGCCTGAAGCTTTCTTT.

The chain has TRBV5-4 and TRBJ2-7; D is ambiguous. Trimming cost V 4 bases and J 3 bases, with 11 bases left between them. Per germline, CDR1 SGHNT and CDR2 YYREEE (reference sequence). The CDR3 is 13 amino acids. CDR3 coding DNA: TGTGCCAGCAGCGGTTTTGGAAACTACGAGCAGTACTTC. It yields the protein CASSGFGNYEQYF.

The CDR3 region has the DNA TGTGCCAGCTCACCACGGGTGGGACGGAGCACAGATACGCAGTATTTT. Its protein is CASSPRVGRSTDTQYF. This sequence joins TRBV18 and TRBJ2-3; tentatively, D is TRBD1 or TRBD2 (5 bases each). With 1 base removed from V and 0 bases from J, the gap between germline ends came to 11 bases. Germline lookup yields CDR1 KGHSH and CDR2 LQKENI. The CDR3 extends over 16 amino acids. Full variable domain (remainder filled in from reference TRBV18 and TRBJ2-3): NAGVMQNPRHLVRRRGQEARLRCSPMKGHSHVYWYRQLPEEGLKFMVYLQKENIIDESGMPKERFSAEFPKEGPSILRIQQVVRGDSAAYFCASSPRVGRSTDTQYFGPGTRLTVL.

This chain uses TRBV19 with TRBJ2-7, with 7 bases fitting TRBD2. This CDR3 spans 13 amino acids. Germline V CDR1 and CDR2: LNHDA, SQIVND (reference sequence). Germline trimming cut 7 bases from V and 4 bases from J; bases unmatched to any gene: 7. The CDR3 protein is CASTAGASYEQYF. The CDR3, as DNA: TGTGCCAGTACGGCGGGAGCATCTTACGAGCAGTACTTC.

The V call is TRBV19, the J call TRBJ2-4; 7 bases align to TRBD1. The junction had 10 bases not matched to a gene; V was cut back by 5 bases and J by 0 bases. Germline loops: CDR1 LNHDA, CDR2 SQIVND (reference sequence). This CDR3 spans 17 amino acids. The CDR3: CASSFLQGQLAKNIQYF. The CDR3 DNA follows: TGTGCCAGTAGTTTCCTACAGGGGCAGCTAGCCAAAAACATTCAGTACTTC.

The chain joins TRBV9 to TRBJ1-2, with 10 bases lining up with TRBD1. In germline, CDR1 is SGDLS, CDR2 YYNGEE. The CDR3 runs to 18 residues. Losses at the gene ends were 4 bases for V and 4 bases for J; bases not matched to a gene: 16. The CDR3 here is CASSLIAGQGTPSYGYTF. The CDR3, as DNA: TGTGCCAGCAGCCTAATAGCGGGACAGGGGACTCCTAGCTATGGCTACACCTTC.

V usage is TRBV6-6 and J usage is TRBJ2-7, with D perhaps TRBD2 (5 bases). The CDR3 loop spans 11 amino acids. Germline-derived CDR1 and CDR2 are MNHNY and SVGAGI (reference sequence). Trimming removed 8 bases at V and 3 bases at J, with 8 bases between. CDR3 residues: CASAGSYEQYV. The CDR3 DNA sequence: TGTGCCAGCGCGGGTAGCTACGAGCAGTACGTC.

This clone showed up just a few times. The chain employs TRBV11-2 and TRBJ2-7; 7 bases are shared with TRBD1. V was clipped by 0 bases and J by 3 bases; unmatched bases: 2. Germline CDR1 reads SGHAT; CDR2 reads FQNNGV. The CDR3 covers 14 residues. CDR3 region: CASSLEGQFYEQYV. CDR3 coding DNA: TGTGCCAGCAGCTTAGAGGGACAGTTCTACGAGCAGTACGTC.

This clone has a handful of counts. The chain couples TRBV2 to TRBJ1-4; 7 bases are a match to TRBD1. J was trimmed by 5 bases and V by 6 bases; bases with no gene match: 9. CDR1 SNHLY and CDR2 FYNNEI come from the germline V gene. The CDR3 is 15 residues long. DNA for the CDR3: TGTGCCAGCAGCTTCACAGGGGCGAAGAATGAAAAACTGTTTTTT. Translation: CASSFTGAKNEKLFF.

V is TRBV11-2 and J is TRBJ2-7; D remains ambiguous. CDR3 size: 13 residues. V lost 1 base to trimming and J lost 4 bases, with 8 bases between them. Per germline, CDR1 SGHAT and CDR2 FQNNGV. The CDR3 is CASSLGSRYEQYV. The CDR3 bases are TGTGCCAGCAGCTTAGGGTCGAGGTACGAGCAGTACGTC.

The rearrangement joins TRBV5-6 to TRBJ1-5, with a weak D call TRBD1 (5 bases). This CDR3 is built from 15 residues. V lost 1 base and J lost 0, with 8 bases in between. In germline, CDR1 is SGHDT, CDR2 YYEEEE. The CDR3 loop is CASSLWQGSNQPQHF. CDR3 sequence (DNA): TGTGCCAGCAGCTTGTGGCAGGGTAGCAATCAGCCCCAGCATTTT.

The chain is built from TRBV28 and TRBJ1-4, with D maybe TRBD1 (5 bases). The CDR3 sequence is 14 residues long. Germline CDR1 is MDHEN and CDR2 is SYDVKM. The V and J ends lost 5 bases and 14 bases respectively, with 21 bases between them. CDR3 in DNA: TGTGCCAGCAGTCCTCCGGGACGGCTATTCGGTCTGTTTTTT. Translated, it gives CASSPPGRLFGLFF.

The CDR3 nucleotides read TGTGCCAGCAGTTTGACAGGGGCGGGCAATGGCTACACCTTC. Translated: CASSLTGAGNGYTF. The genes are TRBV27 and TRBJ1-2; 8 bases line up with TRBD1. The CDR3 is 14 residues long. Unmatched junction bases numbered 6, after V lost 3 bases and J lost 6 bases. The V gene's germline CDR1 is MNHEY and CDR2 SMNVEV (reference sequence).

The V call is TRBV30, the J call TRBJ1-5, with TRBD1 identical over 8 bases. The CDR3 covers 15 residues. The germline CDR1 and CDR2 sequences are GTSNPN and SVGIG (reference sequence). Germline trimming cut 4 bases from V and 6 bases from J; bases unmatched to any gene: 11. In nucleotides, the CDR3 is TGTGCCTGGAATCACAAACAGGGGGTAGGTCAGCCCCAGCATTTT. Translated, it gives CAWNHKQGVGQPQHF.

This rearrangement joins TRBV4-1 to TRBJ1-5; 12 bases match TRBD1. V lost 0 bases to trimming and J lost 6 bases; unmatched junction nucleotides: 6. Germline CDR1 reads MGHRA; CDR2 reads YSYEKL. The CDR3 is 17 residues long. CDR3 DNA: TGCGCCAGCAGCCAAGAAGGGTGGGGACAGGGGGCTCAGCCCCAGCATTTT. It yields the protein CASSQEGWGQGAQPQHF.

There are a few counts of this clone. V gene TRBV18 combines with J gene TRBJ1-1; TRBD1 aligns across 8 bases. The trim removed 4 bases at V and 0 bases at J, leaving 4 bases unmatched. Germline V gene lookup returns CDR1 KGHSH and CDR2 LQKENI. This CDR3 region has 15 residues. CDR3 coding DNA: TGTGCCAGCTCACTATACAGGGGGTTGAACACTGAAGCTTTCTTT. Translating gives CASSLYRGLNTEAFF.